Presented here are 21 T cell receptor beta chains from one specimen sequenced in a study of CD8+CD57+ T cells in acquired aplastic anemia. Profiles of TCR beta VDJ and CDR3 were generated from a genomic DNA template. TCRdb passed the reads through MiXCR, listing each CDR3 protein once. Here the sample spans 250,000 to 300,000 distinct CDR3 sequences, 45% to 65% being singletons. Specimen: sorted CD4+, CD8+, or CD8+CD57+ T cells (not recorded which) from PBMCs. Every receptor here comes from a human donor with severe aplastic anemia or a healthy control (not recorded which).

CDR3 DNA sequence: TGTGCCAGCAGTGAGGGGAGCTCGGTTTTACCTATGAACACTGAAGCTTTCTTT. It is translated as CASSEGSSVLPMNTEAFF. This rearrangement joins TRBV2 to TRBJ1-1, with D hard to call. This CDR3 region has 18 residues. Trimming left V 3 bases short and J 0 bases short, with 20 bases between. The V gene's germline CDR1 is SNHLY and CDR2 FYNNEI.

The chain has TRBV18 and TRBJ1-1, with a weak D call TRBD1 (6 bases). V was trimmed by 2 bases and J by 6 bases, leaving 13 bases between them. This CDR3 contains 14 residues. Germline values: CDR1 KGHSH, CDR2 LQKENI. The CDR3, as DNA: TGTGCCAGCTCACCAGTTCAAGGGGGGCCTGAAGCTTTCTTT. Translating gives CASSPVQGGPEAFF.

This clonotype was detected a few times. The V and J genes are TRBV24-1 and TRBJ2-3, with 9 bases that match TRBD2. Per germline, CDR1 KGHDR and CDR2 SFDVKD. This CDR3 contains 17 residues. The junction had 9 bases not matched to a gene; V was cut back by 1 base and J by 5 bases. The CDR3 is CATSDLSAGGPVDTQYF. DNA of the CDR3: TGTGCCACCAGTGATTTATCGGCGGGGGGGCCGGTAGATACGCAGTATTTT.

In this sample, this clonotype turned up many times. V and J are TRBV4-2 and TRBJ1-2, with 7 bases matching TRBD1. The germline V gene encodes CDR1 LGHNA and CDR2 YNFKEQ. J was trimmed by 8 bases and V by 1 base; bases with no gene match: 19. The CDR3 is 18 residues long. CDR3 protein: CASSQAWTGRVDRRGYTF. In DNA, the CDR3 is TGTGCCAGCAGCCAAGCTTGGACAGGCCGGGTGGATCGGAGGGGCTACACCTTC.

The rearrangement joins TRBV20-1 to TRBJ1-1; 7 nucleotides align to TRBD1. After removal of 6 bases from V and 4 bases from J, the junction contained 11 bases not matched to a gene. The CDR3 has 14 amino acids. Germline values: CDR1 DFQATT, CDR2 SNEGSKA (reference sequence). CDR3 DNA sequence: TGCAGTGCCTTTTATACAGGGGTGGGCACTGAAGCTTTCTTT. Residues: CSAFYTGVGTEAFF.

This clonotype was observed a few times. The chain recombines TRBV19 with TRBJ1-1; the D is unclear. The V gene lost 5 bases and the J gene lost 4 bases, with 11 bases spanning the gap. Germline loops: CDR1 LNHDA, CDR2 SQIVND (reference sequence). The CDR3 runs 13 residues. Written as DNA, the CDR3 is TGTGCCAGTAGTTCTGGGATTATCACTGAAGCTTTCTTT. It is translated as CASSSGIITEAFF.

The chain has TRBV19 and TRBJ2-7, with TRBD1 identical over 9 bases. Germline CDR1 reads LNHDA; CDR2 reads SQIVND (reference sequence). CDR3 size: 15 residues. The trim removed 4 bases at V and 3 bases at J, leaving 7 bases unmatched. CDR3 bases: TGTGCCAGTAGTACATTGGGACAGGGTTACTACGAGCAGTACTTC. Translation: CASSTLGQGYYEQYF.

This clonotype was found many times. The chain links TRBV6-4 to TRBJ2-7, with D perhaps matching TRBD1 (6 bases). Trimming pared 6 bases from V and 3 bases from J, leaving 21 bases between. The CDR3 is made up of 16 amino acids. Per germline, CDR1 MRHNA and CDR2 SNTAGT. The CDR3 reads CASRWGPQGLFYEQYF. Here the CDR3 DNA reads TGTGCCAGCAGGTGGGGCCCACAGGGCCTCTTCTACGAGCAGTACTTC.

The sample holds a few counts of this clonotype. The rearrangement uses TRBV24-1 and TRBJ2-3, with 7 bases aligning to TRBD1. Germline-derived CDR1 and CDR2 are KGHDR and SFDVKD. The CDR3 is 13 residues long. V trimming: 7 bases; J trimming: 2 bases; junction bases outside the gene matches: 2. The DNA for the CDR3 is TGTGCCACCAGACAGGGGATCACAGATACGCAGTATTTT. Its translation is CATRQGITDTQYF.

This chain connects TRBV7-6 to TRBJ2-1, with TRBD2 identical over 10 bases. This CDR3 has 15 amino acids. Unmatched junction bases numbered 9, after V lost 5 bases and J lost 8 bases. The germline V gene has CDR1 SGHVS and CDR2 FNYEAQ. Here the CDR3 reads CASSPWASGSDEQFF. In nucleotides, the CDR3 is TGTGCCAGCAGCCCGTGGGCTAGCGGGAGCGATGAGCAGTTCTTC.

The rearrangement joins TRBV30 to TRBJ1-2, with TRBD1 as a possible D gene (6 bases). The V gene lost 2 bases and the J gene lost 2 bases, with 15 bases spanning the gap. Germline-derived CDR1 and CDR2 are GTSNPN and SVGIG (reference sequence). The CDR3 covers 15 residues. CDR3 sequence: CAWSRATQGNYGYTF. The CDR3 region has the DNA TGTGCCTGGAGTAGAGCTACCCAGGGGAACTATGGCTACACCTTC. The full variable domain, in which reference TRBV30 and TRBJ1-2 provide the parts outside the CDR3, is SQTIHQWPATLVQPVGSPLSLECTVEGTSNPNLYWYRQAAGRGLQLLFYSVGIGQISSEVPQNLSASRPQDRQFILSSKKLLLSDSGFYLCAWSRATQGNYGYTFGSGTRLTVV.

Note on this clonotype: Because the CDR3 is missing its conserved closing phenylalanine or tryptophan, this is likely a read error. The rearrangement links TRBV15 to TRBJ1-6; D gene ambiguous. Germline V gene data show CDR1 as LNHNV and CDR2 as YYDKDF (reference sequence). The V end lost 4 bases, the J end lost 7 bases, and 8 bases lay between the germline ends. CDR3 size: 13 residues. The CDR3 DNA reads TGTGCCACCAGCACAGGAGGGAATTCACCCCTCCACTCT. It codes for CATSTGGNSPLHS.

The gene calls are TRBV5-1 and TRBJ1-1; D is perhaps TRBD1 (5 bases). Trimming pared 1 base from V and 4 bases from J, leaving 14 bases between. The CDR3 has 15 residues. Germline CDR1 and CDR2: SGHRS and YFSETQ. CDR3 sequence (DNA): TGCGCCAGCAGCTTGAATACTGGGGCGACCACTGAAGCTTTCTTT. Amino acid sequence: CASSLNTGATTEAFF.

CDR3 residues: CASSPLGDNEQFF. The CDR3 DNA follows: TGTGCCAGCAGCCCCTTGGGTGACAATGAGCAGTTCTTC. The chain carries TRBV9 and TRBJ2-1; unclear D gene. Germline values: CDR1 SGDLS, CDR2 YYNGEE. The length of the CDR3 is 13 residues. Trimming took 4 bases from V and 5 from J, leaving 10 bases between them.

The sample holds many counts of this clonotype. The chain couples TRBV20-1 to TRBJ2-7; 7 bases match TRBD1. J gave up 7 bases and V 5 bases, and 8 bases lay outside the gene matches. The CDR3 is 12 amino acids. Germline V gives CDR1 DFQATT, CDR2 SNEGSKA (reference sequence). CDR3 nucleotides: TGCAGTGCTCCTACAGGGGTAGGAGAGCAGTACTTC. It yields the protein CSAPTGVGEQYF.

Worth noting for this clonotype: A read error is possible here, since a much larger clone lies one base away. The chain uses TRBV6-2 or TRBV6-3 and TRBJ1-2; D perhaps matches TRBD1 (5 bases). This CDR3 is built from 15 residues. V lost 5 bases to trimming and J lost 5 bases, with 18 bases between them. The germline CDR1 and CDR2 sequences are MNHEY and SVGEGT. Here the CDR3 reads CASSETGGDGYGYTF. The CDR3 region has the DNA TGTGCCAGCAGTGAAACGGGAGGGGACGGGTATGGCTACACCTTC.

The CDR3 sequence: CASSSQGAQGKLFF. CDR3 coding DNA: TGTGCCAGCAGCTCACAGGGGGCGCAGGGAAAACTGTTTTTT. The rearrangement joins TRBV7-9 to TRBJ1-4, with 9 nucleotides matching TRBD1. The CDR3 spans 14 residues. Trimming took 4 bases from V and 10 from J; bases not matched to a gene: 7. Germline V gene sequence: CDR1 SEHNR, CDR2 FQNEAQ (reference sequence). The full variable domain, completed using reference TRBV7-9 and TRBJ1-4, is DTGVSQNPRHKITKRGQNVTFRCDPISEHNRLYWYRQTLGQGPEFLTYFQNEAQLEKSRLLSDRFSAERPKGSFSTLEIQRTEQGDSAMYLCASSSQGAQGKLFFGSGTQLSVL.

There are many counts of this clonotype. V and J are TRBV20-1 and TRBJ1-2, with D perhaps matching TRBD1 (5 bases). Looked up from germline, CDR1 is DFQATT and CDR2 is SNEGSKA (reference sequence). CDR3 length: 15 amino acids. The V end lost 0 bases, the J end lost 4 bases, and 15 bases lay between the germline ends. The CDR3 DNA reads as TGCAGTGCTAGAGACCCCCGCGAAGGGACCTATGGCTACACCTTC. This encodes CSARDPREGTYGYTF.

This chain uses TRBV7-9 with TRBJ2-7, with 9 nucleotides matching TRBD1. With V trimmed by 6 bases and J by 7 bases, 10 bases remained unmatched. The CDR3 covers 14 residues. The V gene's germline CDR1 is SEHNR and CDR2 FQNEAQ (reference sequence). CDR3: CASRPRTGVREQYF. Written as DNA, the CDR3 is TGTGCCAGCAGACCCAGGACAGGGGTTAGGGAGCAGTACTTC.

This chain joins TRBV24-1 and TRBJ1-1, with D perhaps TRBD1 (6 bases). Germline CDR1 and CDR2: KGHDR and SFDVKD. With 9 bases removed from V and 3 bases from J, the gap between germline ends came to 10 bases. The CDR3 totals 12 residues. In DNA, the CDR3 is TGTGCCACCCGCGGACAGTACACTGAAGCTTTCTTT. This gives the protein CATRGQYTEAFF.

The V call is TRBV29-1, the J call TRBJ2-3; 9 positions agree with TRBD1. The CDR3 runs to 14 residues. CDR1 is SQVTM, CDR2 ANQGSEA, per germline. V gave up 5 bases and J gave up 5 bases; unmatched junction bases: 8. The CDR3 DNA sequence: TGCAGCGTTAACGGACAGGGGATTGGAGATACGCAGTATTTT. Protein: CSVNGQGIGDTQYF.